This TCR beta chain was obtained from a study of blood T cell repertoires in COVID-19. This clone showed up just a few times. In the original analysis: Nucleated cell counts were estimated from reference gene primer amplification. Method: immunoSEQ multiplex PCR; TCRdb's copy keeps in-frame clones and lacks some. The DNA gave D and trimming, while V, J and clone size come from that table. The sample carries about 87,000 clones, about 88% recorded once. The CDR3 is 14 residues long. CDR1 SGHDN and CDR2 FVKESK come from the germline V gene. V was trimmed by 3 bases and J by 3 bases, leaving 9 bases between them.

The sequencing input was peripheral blood. The chain joins TRBV14 to TRBJ2-1; D gene uncertain. This receptor was obtained from a man aged 35 to 55 with acute or convalescent COVID-19. The DNA of the CDR3 is TGTGCCAGCAGCCAGAGCCCCATCTACAATGAGCAGTTCTTC. This translates into CASSQSPIYNEQFF.